This TCR beta chain stems from a study of technical replicates of blood from several donors. The germline V gene encodes CDR1 MRHNA and CDR2 SNTAGT. The junction had 16 bases not matched to a gene; V was cut back by 7 bases and J by 7 bases. The CDR3 loop spans 17 amino acids. Some clones are missing from TCRdb's copy, which holds only in-frame ones; the method was immunoSEQ multiplex PCR. The sample includes 50,000 to 70,000 clones, 70% to 90% of them seen just once. What was sequenced was PBMCs. V gene TRBV6-4 combines with J gene TRBJ2-7; TRBD2 matches at 13 bases. The source of this sequence is a human donor in good health. Some clones in this sample may be carry-over from other donors' samples. Here the CDR3 DNA reads TGTGCCAGCACCGAGGGATCTCGGACTAGCGGGAGAGCAGAGCAGTACTTC. Translated: CASTEGSRTSGRAEQYF.